The 21 T cell receptor beta chains in this list originate from one sample, sequenced in a study of blood T cells in healthy people across ages. Through a sample-barcoded 5' primer and a J-beta primer mix, a second PCR was run for roughly 6 to 12 cycles. TCRdb reanalysed the 5' RACE reads using MiXCR and keeps one entry per CDR3 protein. The profile shows around 650,000 distinct CDR3 sequences, approximately 40% of them singletons. Input material: blood. The receptors stem from an elderly man in good health.

The chain links TRBV29-1 to TRBJ2-7; 8 nucleotides line up with TRBD1. From germline, CDR1 is SQVTM and CDR2 ANQGSEA. Trimming at V came to 6 bases and at J to 4 bases, leaving 11 bases not matched to a gene. This CDR3 spans 14 amino acids. The CDR3 reads CSVNTGTGSYEQYF. The CDR3 nucleotides are TGCAGCGTAAATACCGGGACAGGCTCGTACGAGCAGTACTTC.

The sample holds a few counts of this clonotype. The V gene is TRBV9, the J gene TRBJ2-5; 8 bases align to TRBD2. Germline V lookup: CDR1 SGDLS, CDR2 YYNGEE. V lost 0 bases, J lost 2 bases, and 6 bases stayed unmatched. There are 16 residues in the CDR3. The CDR3 here is CASSVGTSRLQETQYF. CDR3 DNA: TGTGCCAGCAGCGTAGGGACTAGCCGGTTACAAGAGACCCAGTACTTC.

The CDR3 DNA sequence: TGTGCCACCAACCGGGACCTGGGGGAGACCCAGTACTTC. This encodes CATNRDLGETQYF. This chain joins TRBV12-3 or TRBV12-4 and TRBJ2-5; D might be TRBD1 or TRBD2, each matching 5 bases. Deletions cut 10 bases from V and 5 bases from J, with 17 bases between. CDR3 size: 13 residues.

This clonotype has more than one count but fewer than ten. V is TRBV7-2 and J is TRBJ2-1; no definite D call. The CDR3 loop spans 13 amino acids. Germline V lookup: CDR1 SGHTA, CDR2 FQGNSA. With 4 bases removed from V and 7 bases from J, the gap between germline ends came to 11 bases. The CDR3 loop reads CASSCRLVNEQFF. The DNA of the CDR3 is TGTGCCAGCAGCTGTAGACTTGTTAATGAGCAGTTCTTC.

This chain connects TRBV2 to TRBJ2-3; 8 bases align to TRBD2. Germline CDR1 reads SNHLY; CDR2 reads FYNNEI. The CDR3 length is 17 residues. Trimming cost V 3 bases and J 4 bases; bases outside gene matches: 12. The CDR3 DNA is TGTGCCAGCAGTGAGCGACGGGGGGGCCTTTCCGCAGATACGCAGTATTTT. Translation gives CASSERRGGLSADTQYF.

V is TRBV7-2 and J is TRBJ2-7, with 8 positions matching TRBD1. The CDR3 loop spans 16 amino acids. V lost 1 base to trimming and J lost 3 bases; unmatched junction nucleotides: 8. Per the germline V gene, CDR1 is SGHTA and CDR2 is FQGNSA. The chain's CDR3 is CASSLVRAGGNYEQYF. In nucleotides, the CDR3 is TGTGCCAGCAGCTTAGTCAGGGCAGGGGGCAACTACGAGCAGTACTTC.

The CDR3 coding sequence is TGTGCCAGCAGTTCTCAACAGGCCCTTAACTATGGCTACACCTTC. Translation: CASSSQQALNYGYTF. The rearrangement uses TRBV6-1 and TRBJ1-2; perhaps TRBD1 as D (5 bases). This CDR3 is built from 15 residues. Germline V gives CDR1 MNHNS, CDR2 SASEGT. Trimming took 5 bases from V and 1 from J, leaving 14 bases between them.

The gene calls are TRBV7-8 and TRBJ2-7, with 7 bases aligning to TRBD1. V was clipped by 6 bases and J by 0 bases; unmatched bases: 8. Per germline, CDR1 SGHVS and CDR2 FQNEAQ. The CDR3 sequence is 15 residues long. The chain's CDR3 is CASRNPGQSSYEQYF. CDR3 DNA sequence: TGTGCCAGCAGAAATCCGGGACAGAGCTCCTACGAGCAGTACTTC.

This rearrangement joins TRBV21-1 to TRBJ2-3; the table's D gene call, TRBD1, was not cross checked with the DNA. TRBV21-1 counts as a pseudogene. The CDR3 loop spans 15 amino acids. CDR3 loop: CASSNRGVGTDTQYF. CDR3 coding DNA: TGTGCCAGCAGCAACCGGGGAGTGGGCACAGATACGCAGTATTTT.

This chain connects TRBV4-3 to TRBJ1-5, with a tentative D call TRBD1 (6 bases). Looked up from germline, CDR1 is LGHNA and CDR2 is YSLEER. V lost 10 bases and J 4 bases, leaving 20 bases between the germline ends. The CDR3 is made up of 15 amino acids. The CDR3 DNA reads TGCGCCAATAGCCCGGGGGCAGTAAAGAATCAGCCCCAGCATTTT. Translated, it gives CANSPGAVKNQPQHF.

V and J are TRBV20-1 and TRBJ1-1, with 7 bases fitting TRBD1. This CDR3 contains 14 residues. Germline V gives CDR1 DFQATT, CDR2 SNEGSKA (reference sequence). J was trimmed by 0 bases and V by 6 bases; bases with no gene match: 7. The CDR3 is CSAPGTVMNTEAFF. DNA of the CDR3: TGCAGTGCCCCCGGGACAGTCATGAACACTGAAGCTTTCTTT.

J is TRBJ1-4 and V is TRBV21-1; the D segment call TRBD1 is taken from the table without a DNA check. TRBV21-1 is noted as a pseudogene. The CDR3 is made up of 17 amino acids. The CDR3 sequence is CASSKDRVGATNEKLFF. CDR3 DNA: TGTGCCAGCAGCAAGGACAGGGTAGGGGCAACTAATGAAAAACTGTTTTTT.

This clonotype was seen more than once but under ten times. The V and J genes are TRBV20-1 and TRBJ2-4; 8 bases are shared with TRBD2. The J call is uncertain, as TRBJ2-5 better fits the DNA end. Germline loops: CDR1 DFQATT, CDR2 SNEGSKA (reference sequence). This CDR3 contains 11 residues. The CDR3 sequence is CSSGSRETQYF. The CDR3 DNA is TGCAGTAGCGGGAGCAGGGAGACCCAGTACTTC.

The J gene is TRBJ2-1, the V gene TRBV5-1, with D tentatively TRBD1 or TRBD2 (5 bases each). The CDR3 loop spans 15 amino acids. The germline CDR1 and CDR2 sequences are SGHRS and YFSETQ. V lost 2 bases to trimming and J lost 6 bases, with 15 bases between them. The CDR3 bases are TGCGCCAGCAGCTTTAGAGGGGATTTGGGCAATGAGCAGTTCTTC. This codes for CASSFRGDLGNEQFF.

This clonotype was recorded a few times. CDR3 sequence reads: CASSQETSVWNEQFF. The DNA for the CDR3 is TGTGCCAGCAGCCAAGAGACTAGCGTTTGGAATGAGCAGTTCTTC. This chain links TRBV3-1 with TRBJ2-1; 8 nucleotides match TRBD2. Germline V gene sequence: CDR1 LGHDT, CDR2 YNNKEL (reference sequence). This CDR3 has 15 amino acids. V lost 0 bases to trimming and J lost 7 bases; unmatched junction nucleotides: 5.

This clonotype occurred once. V gene TRBV7-3 combines with J gene TRBJ2-7, with TRBD2 matching 7 bases. The J call is doubtful: the DNA matches TRBJ2-5 better. The CDR3 contains 15 residues. Germline CDR1 is SGHTA and CDR2 is FQGTGA. For the CDR3, the DNA is TGTGCCAGCAGCCTCTTCGGACTAGATCGGGAGACCCAGTACTTC. Translated, it gives CASSLFGLDRETQYF.

Turning to this clonotype: Germline and junction disagree at one end, which may indicate a read error. The rearrangement joins TRBV6-2 or TRBV6-3 to TRBJ1-1; D ambiguous. This CDR3 spans 13 amino acids. CDR1 MNHEY and CDR2 SVGEGT come from the germline V gene. CDR3 loop: CASSPGPSDTQCF. The DNA for the CDR3 is TGTGCCAGCAGTCCCGGGCCGTCAGATACGCAGTGTTTT.

This chain links TRBV7-9 with TRBJ2-5; 7 nucleotides line up with TRBD1. The CDR3 covers 16 residues. Germline CDR1 is SEHNR and CDR2 is FQNEAQ (reference sequence). Trimming cost V 5 bases and J 11 bases; bases outside gene matches: 20. Here the CDR3 DNA reads TGTGCCAGCAGCGCCCTACAGGGGTTTACTGGCAATGAGCAGTACTTC. Translation gives CASSALQGFTGNEQYF.

The genes are TRBV3-1 and TRBJ1-2; D is unresolved. The CDR3 totals 15 residues. The V and J ends lost 2 bases and 2 bases respectively, with 12 bases between them. Germline V CDR1 and CDR2: LGHDT, YNNKEL (reference sequence). The DNA for the CDR3 is TGTGCCAGCAGCCAAAATGGAGGGCAGAACTATGGCTACACCTTC. This translates into CASSQNGGQNYGYTF.

The chain employs TRBV20-1 and TRBJ1-2; D is perhaps TRBD1 (5 bases). Deletions cut 0 bases from V and 7 bases from J, with 18 bases between. The CDR3 runs to 15 residues. Germline V gene data show CDR1 as DFQATT and CDR2 as SNEGSKA (reference sequence). CDR3 amino acids: CSARDGRTRAAGYTF. CDR3 coding DNA: TGCAGTGCTAGAGATGGGAGGACAAGGGCTGCTGGCTACACCTTC.

The chain links TRBV24-1 to TRBJ2-4; TRBD2 matches at 7 bases. Per the germline V gene, CDR1 is KGHDR and CDR2 is SFDVKD. This CDR3 has 12 residues. Losses at the gene ends were 4 bases for V and 13 bases for J; bases not matched to a gene: 6. For the CDR3, the DNA is TGTGCCACCAGTGACTCTAACGGGAGGCAGTACTTC. Translation: CATSDSNGRQYF.